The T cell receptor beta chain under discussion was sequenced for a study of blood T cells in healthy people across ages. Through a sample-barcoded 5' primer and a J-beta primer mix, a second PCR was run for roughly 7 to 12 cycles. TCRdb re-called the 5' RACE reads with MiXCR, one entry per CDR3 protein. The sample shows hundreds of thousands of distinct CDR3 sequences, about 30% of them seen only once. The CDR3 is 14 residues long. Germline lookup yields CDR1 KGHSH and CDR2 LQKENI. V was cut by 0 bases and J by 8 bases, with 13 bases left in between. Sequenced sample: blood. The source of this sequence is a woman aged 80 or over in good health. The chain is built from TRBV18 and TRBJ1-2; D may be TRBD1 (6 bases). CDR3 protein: CASSPPSGVRGYTF. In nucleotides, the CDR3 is TGTGCCAGCTCACCACCGTCAGGGGTTAGGGGCTACACCTTC.